This T cell receptor (beta chain) comes out of a study of T cell responses to AZD1222 COVID-19 vaccine. Study context: Timing groups of about 4 and about 12 weeks for second doses were pooled.

The count of this clone is one. The data were produced by immunoSEQ multiplex PCR, yet TCRdb's version contains in-frame clones alone and is incomplete. Of tens of thousands of clones in the sample, 80% to 90% were seen once. The V end was cut by 6 bases, the J end by 7 bases, with 10 bases between. This CDR3 is built from 13 residues. CDR1 is ENHRY and CDR2 is SYGVKD in the germline V gene. The chain joins TRBV10-3 to TRBJ1-6; TRBD1 might be the D (5 bases). The input for sequencing was peripheral blood, taken on day 0 of AZD1222 vaccination. This TCR was sampled from an adult in good health. The CDR3 coding sequence is TGTGCCATCAGCAGGGATGGAAATTCACCCCTCCACTTT. This sequence encodes CAISRDGNSPLHF.